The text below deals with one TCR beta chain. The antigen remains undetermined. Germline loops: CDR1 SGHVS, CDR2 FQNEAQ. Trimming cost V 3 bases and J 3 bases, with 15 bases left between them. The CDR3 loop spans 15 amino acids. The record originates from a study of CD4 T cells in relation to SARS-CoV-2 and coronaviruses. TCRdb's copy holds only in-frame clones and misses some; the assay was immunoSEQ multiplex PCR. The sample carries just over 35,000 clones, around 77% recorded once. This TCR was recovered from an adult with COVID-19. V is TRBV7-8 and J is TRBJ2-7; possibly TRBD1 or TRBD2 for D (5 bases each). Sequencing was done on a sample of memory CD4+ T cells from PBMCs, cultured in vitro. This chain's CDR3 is CASSFLGSGGYEQYF. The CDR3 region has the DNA TGTGCCAGCAGCTTTTTGGGAAGTGGGGGCTACGAGCAGTACTTC.